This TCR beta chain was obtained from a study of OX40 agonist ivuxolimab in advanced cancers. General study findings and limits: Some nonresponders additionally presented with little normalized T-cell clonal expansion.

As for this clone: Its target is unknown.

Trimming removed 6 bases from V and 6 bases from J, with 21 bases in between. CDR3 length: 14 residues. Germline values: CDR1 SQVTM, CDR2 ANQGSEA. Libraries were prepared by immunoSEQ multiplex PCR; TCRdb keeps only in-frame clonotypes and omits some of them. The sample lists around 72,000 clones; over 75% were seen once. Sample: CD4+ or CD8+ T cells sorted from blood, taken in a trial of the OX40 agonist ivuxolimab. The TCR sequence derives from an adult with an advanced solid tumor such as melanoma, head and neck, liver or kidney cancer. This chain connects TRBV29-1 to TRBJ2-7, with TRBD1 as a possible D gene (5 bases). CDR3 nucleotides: TGCAGCGTCGCGACAACAGGCGTGGGTGGCGAGCAGTACTTC. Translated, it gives CSVATTGVGGEQYF.